This entry features one T cell receptor beta chain sequence. Its specificity is unknown. The source of the sample is a study of T cell responses to AZD1222 COVID-19 vaccine. Whole-study findings and limits: The donor cohort was predominantly white British with a female majority, and clonal diversity may have been underestimated. Baseline antibody screening turned up just a handful of seropositive AZD1222 recipients. Unmutated variant regions reportedly attract nearly half of all spike-specific TCRs.

The protocol was immunoSEQ multiplex PCR, while the TCRdb copy is restricted to in-frame clones and leaves out a portion. The sample lists about 130,000 clones; around 87% were seen once. The CDR3 extends over 13 amino acids. Trimming left V 3 bases short and J 7 bases short, with 10 bases between. Germline CDR1 is MNHEY and CDR2 is SMNVEV (reference sequence). The chain uses TRBV27 and TRBJ1-5; perhaps TRBD1 as D (6 bases). The source is an adult in good health. The specimen was peripheral blood, collected on day 0 of AZD1222 vaccination. The CDR3 DNA reads as TGTGCCAGCAGTTTCAGGGGTTACCAGCCCCAGCATTTT. Its translation: CASSFRGYQPQHF.